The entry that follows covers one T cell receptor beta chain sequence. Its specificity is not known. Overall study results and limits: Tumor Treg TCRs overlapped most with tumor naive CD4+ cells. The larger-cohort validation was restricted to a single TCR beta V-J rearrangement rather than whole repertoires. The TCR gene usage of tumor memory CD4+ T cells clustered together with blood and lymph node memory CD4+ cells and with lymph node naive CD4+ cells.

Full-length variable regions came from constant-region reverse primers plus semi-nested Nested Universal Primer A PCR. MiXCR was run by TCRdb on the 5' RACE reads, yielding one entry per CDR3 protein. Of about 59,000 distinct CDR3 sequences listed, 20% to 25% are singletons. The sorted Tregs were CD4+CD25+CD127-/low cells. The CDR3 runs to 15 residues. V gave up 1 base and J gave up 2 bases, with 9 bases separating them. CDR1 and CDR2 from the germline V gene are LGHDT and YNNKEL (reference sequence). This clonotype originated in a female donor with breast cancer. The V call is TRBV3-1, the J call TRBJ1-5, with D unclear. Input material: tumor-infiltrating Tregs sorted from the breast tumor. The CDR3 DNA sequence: TGTGCCAGCAGCCAAGGGCAGCCAGGCAATCAGCCCCAGCATTTT. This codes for CASSQGQPGNQPQHF. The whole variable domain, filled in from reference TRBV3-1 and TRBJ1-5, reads DTAVSQTPKYLVTQMGNDKSIKCEQNLGHDTMYWYKQDSKKFLKIMFSYNNKELIINETVPNRFSPKSPDKAHLNLHINSLELGDSAVYFCASSQGQPGNQPQHFGDGTRLSIL.